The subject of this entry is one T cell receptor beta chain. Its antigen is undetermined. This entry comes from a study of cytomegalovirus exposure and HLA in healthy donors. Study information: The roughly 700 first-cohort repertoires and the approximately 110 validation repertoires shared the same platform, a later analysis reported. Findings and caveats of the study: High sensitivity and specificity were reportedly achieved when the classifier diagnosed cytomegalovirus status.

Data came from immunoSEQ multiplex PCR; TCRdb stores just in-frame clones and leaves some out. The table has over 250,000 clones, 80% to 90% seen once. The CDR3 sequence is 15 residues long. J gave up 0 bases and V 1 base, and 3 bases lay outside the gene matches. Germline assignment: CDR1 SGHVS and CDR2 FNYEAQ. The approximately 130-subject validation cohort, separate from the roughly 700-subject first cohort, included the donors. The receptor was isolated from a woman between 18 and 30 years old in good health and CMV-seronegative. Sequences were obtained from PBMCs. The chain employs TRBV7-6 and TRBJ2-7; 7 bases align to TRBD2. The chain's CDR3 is CASSLGAGSSYEQYF. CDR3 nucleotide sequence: TGTGCCAGCAGCTTAGGAGCGGGAAGCTCCTACGAGCAGTACTTC.